This TCR beta chain came from a study of chemoradiotherapy in HPV16-positive cancers. Turning to this clone: Its antigen remains unknown.

Some clones are missing from TCRdb's copy, which holds only in-frame ones; the method was immunoSEQ multiplex PCR. The table records a few thousand clones, about 89% of them present only once. Whole-study findings and limits: Functional assays defining HPV-specific T cells used only two HPV16-positive patients.

V lost 5 bases and J 2 bases, leaving 4 bases between the germline ends. This CDR3 is built from 11 residues. The germline V gene encodes CDR1 KGHSH and CDR2 LQKENI. The material was tumor tissue, obtained from a patient who underwent chemoradiotherapy. The chain uses TRBV18 and TRBJ2-7; D gene ambiguous. This TCR was sampled from a human donor with HPV-associated anogenital cancer. The CDR3 region has the DNA TGTGCCAGCTCATACGCCTACGAGCAGTACTTC. It specifies CASSYAYEQYF.